The next 31 T cell receptor beta chains were all read from a single sample in a study of blood T cell repertoires in COVID-19. The method was immunoSEQ multiplex PCR; TCRdb's version includes in-frame clones alone and lacks a portion of them. The table lists about 120,000 clones, less than 95% of them singletons. Material: peripheral blood. Receptor source: a human donor with active COVID-19. The donor label of this sample is uncertain.

This clone was seen a handful of times. The chain carries TRBV28 and TRBJ2-3; tentative D call: TRBD2 (6 bases). CDR1 and CDR2 from the germline V gene are MDHEN and SYDVKM. This CDR3 region has 17 residues. V was pared by 2 bases and J by 2 bases, with 17 bases between. CDR3 amino acids: CASSLPTGRGNTDTQYF. The CDR3 DNA reads as TGTGCCAGCAGTTTACCTACGGGGCGGGGAAACACAGATACGCAGTATTTT. Based on the CDR3 plus reference TRBV28 and TRBJ2-3, the full variable domain is DVKVTQSSRYLVKRTGEKVFLECVQDMDHENMFWYRQDPGLGLRLIYFSYDVKMKEKGDIPEGYSVSREKKERFSLILESASTNQTSMYLCASSLPTGRGNTDTQYFGPGTRLTVL.

The rearrangement uses TRBV2 and TRBJ2-1; D might be TRBD1 (6 bases). Trimming stripped 4 bases from V and 10 bases from J, with 20 bases between. Germline values: CDR1 SNHLY, CDR2 FYNNEI. The CDR3 has 15 amino acids. The CDR3 region has the DNA TGTGCCAGCAGTGTAAAGAGCTACAGGGTCGGGGAGCAGTTCTTC. It encodes CASSVKSYRVGEQFF.

The table lists this clone with a count of one. The V and J genes are TRBV7-2 and TRBJ1-2, with 7 nucleotides matching TRBD1. The CDR3 has 14 residues. V was clipped by 2 bases and J by 8 bases; unmatched bases: 8. Germline V CDR1 and CDR2: SGHTA, FQGNSA. This CDR3 reads CASSLRGRGAGYTF. The CDR3 region has the DNA TGTGCCAGCAGCTTAAGGGGCAGGGGGGCGGGCTACACCTTC.

The chain couples TRBV24-1 to TRBJ2-5; 10 bases are shared with TRBD2. CDR1 is KGHDR and CDR2 is SFDVKD in the germline V gene. The CDR3 length is 19 residues. J gave up 4 bases and V 4 bases, and 17 bases lay outside the gene matches. The CDR3 DNA reads as TGTGCCACCAGTGACCCCACGGAGCGGGGGGGGCTTGAGGGAGAGACCCAGTACTTC. As protein: CATSDPTERGGLEGETQYF.

J is TRBJ1-1 and V is TRBV5-5, with 7 bases aligning to TRBD1. CDR3 length: 14 amino acids. V dropped 3 bases and J dropped 0; count of bases not matched to a gene: 2. CDR1 SGHKS and CDR2 YYEKEE come from the germline V gene (reference sequence). The CDR3 DNA follows: TGTGCCAGCAGCTGGGGACAGTTGAACACTGAAGCTTTCTTT. The encoded protein is CASSWGQLNTEAFF.

This chain uses TRBV2 with TRBJ2-7; 10 nucleotides match TRBD2. Trimming removed 4 bases from V and 2 bases from J; junction bases left unmatched: 2. Germline V CDR1 and CDR2: SNHLY, FYNNEI. The CDR3 loop spans 14 amino acids. The CDR3 region is CASSGTSGTYEQYF. In nucleotides, the CDR3 is TGTGCCAGCAGTGGGACTAGCGGAACCTACGAGCAGTACTTC.

V and J are TRBV5-1 and TRBJ1-1; the match to TRBD1 covers 8 bases. The junction had 5 bases not matched to a gene; V was cut back by 0 bases and J by 1 base. CDR3 size: 16 residues. Per germline, CDR1 SGHRS and CDR2 YFSETQ. The CDR3 sequence: CASSLAGTGWNTEAFF. The CDR3 DNA follows: TGCGCCAGCAGCTTGGCGGGGACAGGATGGAACACTGAAGCTTTCTTT. The entire variable domain, with the rest obtained from reference TRBV5-1 and TRBJ1-1, is as follows: KAGVTQTPRYLIKTRGQQVTLSCSPISGHRSVSWYQQTPGQGLQFLFEYFSETQRNKGNFPGRFSGRQFSNSRSEMNVSTLELGDSALYLCASSLAGTGWNTEAFFGQGTRLTVV.

The gene calls are TRBV12-3 or TRBV12-4 and TRBJ1-3; D is undetermined. The CDR3 totals 13 residues. Trimming took off 4 bases at V and 5 bases at J, with 9 bases between the two ends. As DNA, the CDR3 is TGTGCCAGCAGTTCAGGCTCACGAAACACCATATATTTT. It encodes CASSSGSRNTIYF.

The rearrangement uses TRBV15 and TRBJ2-2; 8 nucleotides align to TRBD1. Per germline, CDR1 LNHNV and CDR2 YYDKDF (reference sequence). Unmatched junction bases numbered 5, after V lost 3 bases and J lost 2 bases. The CDR3 spans 16 residues. The CDR3, as DNA: TGTGCCACCAGCAGGGGAGGACAGGGTAACACCGGGGAGCTGTTTTTT. Amino acids: CATSRGGQGNTGELFF. Combining the CDR3 with reference TRBV15 and TRBJ2-2 gives the whole variable domain DAMVIQNPRYQVTQFGKPVTLSCSQTLNHNVMYWYQQKSSQAPKLLFHYYDKDFNNEADTPDNFQSRRPNTSFCFLDIRSPGLGDTAMYLCATSRGGQGNTGELFFGEGSRLTVL.

The chain recombines TRBV9 with TRBJ2-1; D gene unclear. Germline V gene data show CDR1 as SGDLS and CDR2 as YYNGEE. The CDR3 sequence is 14 residues long. V was shortened by 0 bases and J by 4 bases, with 8 bases between the two germline ends. The DNA for the CDR3 is TGTGCCAGCAGCGTAGCTCAGGTTTACAATGAGCAGTTCTTC. Translating gives CASSVAQVYNEQFF. The variable domain in full, with the rest retrieved from reference TRBV9 and TRBJ2-1, is DSGVTQTPKHLITATGQRVTLRCSPRSGDLSVYWYQQSLDQGLQFLIQYYNGEERAKGNILERFSAQQFPDLHSELNLSSLELGDSALYFCASSVAQVYNEQFFGPGTRLTVL.

This CDR3 is CASKTGDRSTEAFF. In DNA form, the CDR3 reads TGTGCCAGCAAAACAGGGGATCGGAGCACTGAAGCTTTCTTT. The chain couples TRBV7-2 to TRBJ1-1; 7 bases are a match to TRBD1. The CDR3 is 14 amino acids. J gave up 4 bases and V 7 bases, and 9 bases lay outside the gene matches. The germline gives CDR1 SGHTA, CDR2 FQGNSA.

With regard to this clone: This CDR3 is also generated by other DNA sequences in the sample. The chain carries TRBV11-2 and TRBJ2-2; 8 nucleotides line up with TRBD2. The CDR3 totals 18 residues. With 6 bases clipped from V and 6 bases from J, the junction kept 18 bases outside the gene matches. CDR1 and CDR2 from the germline V gene are SGHAT and FQNNGV. The DNA for the CDR3 is TGTGCCAGCAGACATCCAGGGGCGGGGGGTAGACGGGCCGGGGAGCTGTTTTTT. It specifies CASRHPGAGGRRAGELFF. The full variable domain, its missing parts supplied by reference TRBV11-2 and TRBJ2-2, is EAGVAQSPRYKIIEKRQSVAFWCNPISGHATLYWYQQILGQGPKLLIQFQNNGVVDDSQLPKDRFSAERLKGVDSTLKIQPAKLEDSAVYLCASRHPGAGGRRAGELFFGEGSRLTVL.

The chain is built from TRBV5-8 and TRBJ1-3; D remains unclear. Germline V lookup: CDR1 SGHTS, CDR2 YDEGEE. The CDR3 spans 12 residues. Trimming pared 0 bases from V and 7 bases from J, leaving 5 bases between. CDR3 nucleotide sequence: TGTGCCAGCAGCTTGGCCAGGAACACCATATATTTT. Residues: CASSLARNTIYF.

Only a few counts were recorded for this clone. V and J are TRBV24-1 and TRBJ2-2, with D possibly being TRBD1 (6 bases). The length of the CDR3 is 16 residues. Per germline, CDR1 KGHDR and CDR2 SFDVKD. The V end was cut by 4 bases, the J end by 4 bases, with 15 bases between. The chain's CDR3 is CATSDPRGSGTGELFF. CDR3 nucleotides: TGTGCCACCAGTGACCCCAGGGGATCGGGCACCGGGGAGCTGTTTTTT.

The chain combines TRBV27 with TRBJ2-1; D ambiguous. V lost 6 bases, J lost 8 bases, and 17 bases lay in between. The CDR3 length is 14 residues. The V gene's germline CDR1 is MNHEY and CDR2 SMNVEV (reference sequence). CDR3 in amino acids: CASRRLTRFDEQFF. The DNA for the CDR3 is TGTGCCAGCAGACGCCTAACGAGGTTCGATGAGCAGTTCTTC.

This chain uses TRBV5-1 with TRBJ1-4; D gene unclear. This CDR3 contains 14 residues. V lost 4 bases, J lost 5 bases, and 12 bases lay in between. Germline assignment: CDR1 SGHRS and CDR2 YFSETQ. This CDR3 reads CASSDSRTNEKLFF. The CDR3, as DNA: TGCGCCAGCAGCGACTCGAGAACAAATGAAAAACTGTTTTTT.

This clone came up once. CDR3 protein: CASSSSGSMTLHF. DNA for the CDR3: TGTGCCAGCAGTTCCTCGGGGAGTATGACCCTCCACTTT. The chain links TRBV12-3 or TRBV12-4 to TRBJ1-6; D is unclear. This CDR3 is 13 amino acids long. Trimming stripped 4 bases from V and 14 bases from J, with 15 bases between.

The chain has TRBV28 and TRBJ1-2; no clear D gene. From germline, CDR1 is MDHEN and CDR2 SYDVKM. The CDR3 is 14 residues long. Deletions cut 2 bases from V and 6 bases from J, with 13 bases between. CDR3 nucleotides: TGTGCCAGCAGTTTAGGAGAACGATCGGATGGCTACACCTTC. It translates to CASSLGERSDGYTF.

The rearrangement joins TRBV9 to TRBJ1-2, with TRBD1 matching over 9 bases. CDR3 length: 14 amino acids. The V gene's germline CDR1 is SGDLS and CDR2 YYNGEE. The V and J ends lost 0 bases and 3 bases, in that order; junction bases with no gene match: 0. The CDR3 DNA sequence: TGTGCCAGCAGCGTAGGACAGGGGGACTATGGCTACACCTTC. Amino acids: CASSVGQGDYGYTF.

The chain carries TRBV4-1 and TRBJ2-3; tentative D call: TRBD2 (6 bases). CDR1 is MGHRA and CDR2 is YSYEKL in the germline V gene. This CDR3 spans 14 amino acids. Trimming left V 1 base short and J 4 bases short, with 9 bases between. The CDR3 region is CASSQAGVPDTQYF. For the CDR3, the DNA is TGCGCCAGCAGCCAAGCGGGGGTCCCAGATACGCAGTATTTT.

CDR3 sequence reads: CASSVAAENFYEQYF. The CDR3 DNA is TGTGCCAGCAGCGTAGCAGCGGAGAATTTCTACGAGCAGTACTTC. V is TRBV9 and J is TRBJ2-7; a weak D match, TRBD2 (5 bases). Germline lookup yields CDR1 SGDLS and CDR2 YYNGEE. The germline V and J ends were trimmed by 0 bases and 3 bases, with 13 bases remaining between them. This CDR3 is 15 amino acids long.

V usage is TRBV28 and J usage is TRBJ2-7; 7 bases align to TRBD2. Germline V gene data show CDR1 as MDHEN and CDR2 as SYDVKM. The ends lost 3 bases at V and 2 bases at J; junction bases unmatched: 13. This CDR3 comprises 17 residues. The CDR3 coding sequence is TGTGCCAGCAGTTTCATCGGGTTGGCGGGGGACGCCTACGAGCAGTACTTC. Encoded protein: CASSFIGLAGDAYEQYF.

The CDR3 region has the DNA TGTGCCAGCACCACACGGGGGGACAGCAATCAGCCCCAGCATTTT. Residues: CASTTRGDSNQPQHF. The chain combines TRBV6-6 with TRBJ1-5, with D possibly matching TRBD1 (5 bases). This CDR3 has 15 amino acids. Trimming shortened V by 7 bases and J by 1 base, and 14 bases separated the two germline ends. Germline assignment: CDR1 MNHNY and CDR2 SVGAGI (reference sequence).

The chain employs TRBV6-5 and TRBJ1-2; 7 bases fit TRBD1. The junction had 2 bases not matched to a gene; V was cut back by 6 bases and J by 4 bases. Germline CDR1 is MNHEY and CDR2 is SVGAGI. The CDR3 sequence is 12 residues long. The CDR3 DNA follows: TGTGCCAGCAGGACAGGGCTCTATGGCTACACCTTC. Amino acids: CASRTGLYGYTF.

This chain's CDR3 is CASSDIPGGELFF. The CDR3 DNA sequence: TGTGCCAGCAGTGACATCCCAGGGGGGGAGCTGTTTTTT. The chain uses TRBV2 and TRBJ2-2; D is perhaps TRBD1 (5 bases). The V and J ends lost 3 bases and 8 bases respectively, with 10 bases between them. This CDR3 has 13 amino acids. The germline V gene has CDR1 SNHLY and CDR2 FYNNEI. The full variable domain, rest sourced from reference TRBV2 and TRBJ2-2, is EPEVTQTPSHQVTQMGQEVILRCVPISNHLYFYWYRQILGQKVEFLVSFYNNEISEKSEIFDDQFSVERPDGSNFTLKIRSTKLEDSAMYFCASSDIPGGELFFGEGSRLTVL.

The chain couples TRBV19 to TRBJ2-4; TRBD2 might be the D (6 bases). Deletions cut 9 bases from V and 0 bases from J, with 18 bases between. CDR3 length equals 16 residues. CDR1 and CDR2 from the germline V gene are LNHDA and SQIVND (reference sequence). This chain's CDR3 is CARGTRQTLAKNIQYF. CDR3 in DNA: TGTGCCAGAGGGACTCGACAGACCCTAGCCAAAAACATTCAGTACTTC.

The chain is built from TRBV7-2 and TRBJ2-1; D gene ambiguous. V lost 7 bases to trimming and J lost 4 bases, with 17 bases between them. This CDR3 has 15 residues. Germline-derived CDR1 and CDR2 are SGHTA and FQGNSA. The CDR3 DNA reads as TGTGCCAGCAACACCTTAGTGGGCGCTTACAATGAGCAGTTCTTC. Encoded protein: CASNTLVGAYNEQFF.

The chain couples TRBV5-1 to TRBJ1-4; D remains ambiguous. Looked up from germline, CDR1 is SGHRS and CDR2 is YFSETQ. The CDR3 spans 16 residues. V dropped 4 bases and J dropped 0 bases, with 13 bases sitting between them. The CDR3 here is CASSTGRLATNEKLFF. The CDR3 DNA reads as TGCGCCAGCAGCACCGGGAGACTAGCAACTAATGAAAAACTGTTTTTT.

This clone was recorded only once. Mismatch with germline at one junction end may stem from a read error. This chain links TRBV7-7 with TRBJ2-3, with 11 bases fitting TRBD2. Germline values: CDR1 SSHAT, CDR2 FNYEAQ (reference sequence). This CDR3 is built from 17 residues. The CDR3 DNA follows: TGTGCTAGCAGCTTAGAGGGGCCTAGCGGGGGGCCCGATACGCAGTATTTT. It specifies CASSLEGPSGGPDTQYF.

The V and J genes are TRBV12-3 or TRBV12-4 and TRBJ2-3; TRBD2 matches 7 bases. This CDR3 is 13 amino acids long. V gave up 6 bases and J gave up 2 bases; unmatched junction bases: 2. The CDR3 spells CASRRENTDTQYF. Written as DNA, the CDR3 is TGTGCCAGCAGGCGGGAGAACACAGATACGCAGTATTTT.

This clone was found once. The chain links TRBV4-1 to TRBJ1-4; D ambiguous. V was pared by 1 base and J by 2 bases, with 17 bases between. The germline CDR1 and CDR2 sequences are MGHRA and YSYEKL. The CDR3 has 18 amino acids. The CDR3 sequence: CASSQVLIVELTNEKLFF. DNA of the CDR3: TGCGCCAGCAGCCAAGTGCTCATTGTTGAACTGACTAATGAAAAACTGTTTTTT.